The text below deals with one T cell receptor beta chain. No antigen is known for it. The CDR3 is 15 amino acids. The germline V gene encodes CDR1 SGDLS and CDR2 YYNGEE. J lost 3 bases, V lost 2 bases, and 3 bases had no gene match. Treatment in this sample: treatment-naive control, cytoreductive nephrectomy. This renal cell carcinoma was of the clear cell type. Control tumors came from a few females and about a dozen males, aged about 35 to 82. The repertoire was sequenced with immunoSEQ multiplex PCR; TCRdb's copy has only in-frame clones and lacks some. Of some 10,000 clones listed, 58% are singletons. This sample is drawn from a study of radiation and T cells in renal cell carcinoma. Study-level results: Dominant CDR3 motifs occupied more repertoire in irradiated than control tumors.

The chain recombines TRBV9 with TRBJ2-5; 11 nucleotides match TRBD2. This material consisted of tumor tissue, taken from a patient whose treatment was nephrectomy without radiotherapy. The source is a man aged 35-49 years with renal cell carcinoma. The CDR3 region is CASSVMGLAEETQYF. For the CDR3, the DNA is TGTGCCAGCAGCGTGATGGGACTAGCGGAAGAGACCCAGTACTTC.